This entry lists 8 T cell receptor beta chains sequenced from one sample in a study of blood T cell repertoires in COVID-19. Measured with immunoSEQ multiplex PCR; TCRdb has only the in-frame clones, and not every one. The data show 100,000 to 150,000 clones, with more than 70% seen just once and over 6.5% held by the top ten. Sequencing was done on a sample of peripheral blood. These TCRs come from a human donor in a cohort sampled during active COVID-19.

The rearrangement uses TRBV27 and TRBJ1-2, with D possibly TRBD1 on 5 matching bases. This CDR3 comprises 13 residues. Between the trimmed V and J ends, which lost 4 bases and 3 bases, there was a span of 9 bases. Germline V gives CDR1 MNHEY, CDR2 SMNVEV (reference sequence). CDR3 region: CASSSLGDYGYTF. CDR3 in DNA: TGTGCCAGCAGTTCCCTAGGGGACTATGGCTACACCTTC.

This sequence joins TRBV7-9 and TRBJ2-7, with TRBD1 matching over 7 bases. The germline gives CDR1 SEHNR, CDR2 FQNEAQ (reference sequence). Germline trimming cut 5 bases from V and 0 bases from J; bases unmatched to any gene: 1. The CDR3 is 13 residues long. The CDR3 region is CASSGQVSYEQYF. The CDR3 bases are TGTGCCAGCAGCGGACAGGTCTCCTACGAGCAGTACTTC.

The CDR3 bases are TGTGCCAGCAGCCAAACTAGCGGGGGGTTTATGAGCTCCTACGAGCAGTACTTC. Its protein product is CASSQTSGGFMSSYEQYF. The chain has TRBV7-2 and TRBJ2-7; TRBD2 matches at 12 bases. The V gene end was trimmed by 5 bases and the J gene end by 0 bases; junction bases not matched to a gene: 11. The CDR3 is made up of 18 amino acids. Per germline, CDR1 SGHTA and CDR2 FQGNSA. The full variable domain, its missing parts supplied by reference TRBV7-2 and TRBJ2-7, is GAGVSQSPSNKVTEKGKDVELRCDPISGHTALYWYRQSLGQGLEFLIYFQGNSAPDKSGLPSDRFSAERTGGSVSTLTIQRTQQEDSAVYLCASSQTSGGFMSSYEQYFGPGTRLTVT.

V usage is TRBV2 and J usage is TRBJ1-4; D unclear. The CDR3 sequence is 13 residues long. Trimming took off 7 bases at V and 1 base at J, with 7 bases between the two ends. Per germline, CDR1 SNHLY and CDR2 FYNNEI. The CDR3 DNA is TGTGCCAGCATCGAGGGAACTAATGAAAAACTGTTTTTT. Translation: CASIEGTNEKLFF.

The table lists this clone with a few counts. The chain combines TRBV7-6 with TRBJ2-6, with 7 bases aligning to TRBD1. V dropped 1 base and J dropped 2; count of bases not matched to a gene: 5. The germline V gene has CDR1 SGHVS and CDR2 FNYEAQ. The CDR3 covers 17 residues. The CDR3 loop reads CASSLVSGGPGANVLTF. DNA for the CDR3: TGTGCCAGCAGCTTAGTATCAGGGGGACCTGGGGCCAACGTCCTGACTTTC. The full variable domain, in which reference TRBV7-6 and TRBJ2-6 provide the parts outside the CDR3, is GAGVSQSPRYKVTKRGQDVALRCDPISGHVSLYWYRQALGQGPEFLTYFNYEAQQDKSGLPNDRFSAERPEGSISTLTIQRTEQRDSAMYRCASSLVSGGPGANVLTFGAGSRLTVL.

This clone was picked up one time. The chain joins TRBV1 to TRBJ2-3; the table gives TRBD2 as D, unverified against the DNA. TRBV1 is marked as a pseudogene. The CDR3 is made up of 15 amino acids. The CDR3 protein is CTSRGSGGSTDTQYF. As DNA, the CDR3 is TGCACCAGCAGGGGTAGCGGGGGATCCACAGATACGCAGTATTTT.

The rearrangement links TRBV13 to TRBJ2-7, with D tentatively TRBD1 (5 bases). Between the trimmed V and J ends, which lost 4 bases and 7 bases, there was a span of 11 bases. Germline lookup yields CDR1 PRHDT and CDR2 FYEKMQ (reference sequence). The CDR3 sequence is 12 residues long. In DNA, the CDR3 is TGTGCCAGCAGCTCCACCAGACAGGAGCAGTACTTC. Translation: CASSSTRQEQYF.

This clone has a handful of counts. CDR3 sequence reads: CASSIAPADEQYF. The CDR3 DNA is TGTGCCAGTAGTATCGCCCCCGCGGACGAGCAGTACTTC. V is TRBV19 and J is TRBJ2-7; D not resolved. The CDR3 runs to 13 residues. Trimming pared 3 bases from V and 5 bases from J, leaving 11 bases between. CDR1 is LNHDA, CDR2 SQIVND, per germline (reference sequence).